The T cell receptor (beta chain) under discussion was sequenced for a study of long-term antiretroviral therapy in people with HIV. The study's findings and limits: Pre-ART-expanded clones dominated the repertoire at all time points.

This clone was seen just once. What it binds is not known. Running of the v3.0 immunoSEQ assay took place at survey level. Clones were sequenced by immunoSEQ multiplex PCR, and TCRdb holds only the in-frame ones, with some missing. The sample carries approximately 20,000 clones, less than 80% recorded once. This CDR3 comprises 15 residues. The V gene's germline CDR1 is ENHRY and CDR2 SYGVKD. Unmatched junction bases numbered 4, after V lost 0 bases and J lost 4 bases. This specimen was unsorted PBMCs, taken 4.1 years after starting antiretroviral therapy. This clonotype was sampled from a woman aged 40 to 50 with HIV. The V call is TRBV10-3, the J call TRBJ1-1; TRBD1 matches 8 bases. The CDR3 nucleotides read TGTGCCATCAGTGAGTCGACAGGGGCGGGCACTGAAGCTTTCTTT. This gives the protein CAISESTGAGTEAFF.